The 18 T cell receptor beta chains presented below share a single source sample, sequenced in a study of blood T cell repertoires in COVID-19. Libraries were prepared by immunoSEQ multiplex PCR; TCRdb keeps only in-frame clonotypes and omits some of them. The table shows roughly 520,000 clones, with approximately 90% occurring only once. Sequenced input: PBMCs or T cells enriched from blood (not recorded which). Source of these receptors: a woman between 35 and 50 years old who had recovered from COVID-19.

The V gene is TRBV4-1, the J gene TRBJ2-7, with 9 nucleotides matching TRBD2. Germline V lookup: CDR1 MGHRA, CDR2 YSYEKL. There are 17 residues in the CDR3. The V and J ends lost 4 bases and 4 bases, in that order; junction bases with no gene match: 14. CDR3 sequence reads: CASSLRSGGRVNYEQYF. The CDR3 DNA reads TGCGCCAGCAGCCTCCGAAGTGGCGGGAGGGTAAATTACGAGCAGTACTTC.

The chain couples TRBV12-5 to TRBJ2-7; 9 bases fit TRBD2. V dropped 6 bases and J dropped 6; count of bases not matched to a gene: 12. The CDR3 has 15 amino acids. Germline-derived CDR1 and CDR2 are LGHNT and FRNRAP. The CDR3: CASGNHKAGGAEQYF. The DNA of the CDR3 is TGTGCTAGTGGAAACCATAAAGCGGGAGGTGCCGAGCAGTACTTC.

The chain carries TRBV19 and TRBJ2-5; TRBD2 aligns across 11 bases. The V gene's germline CDR1 is LNHDA and CDR2 SQIVND (reference sequence). CDR3 size: 16 residues. V lost 3 bases and J lost 0; bases outside the gene matches: 3. Written as DNA, the CDR3 is TGTGCCAGTAGTATGGGACTAGCGGTCTACCAAGAGACCCAGTACTTC. Protein product: CASSMGLAVYQETQYF.

This chain joins TRBV4-3 and TRBJ2-5; 9 bases align to TRBD2. Unmatched junction bases numbered 23, after V lost 6 bases and J lost 6 bases. The CDR3 covers 19 residues. Germline loops: CDR1 LGHNA, CDR2 YSLEER. As DNA, the CDR3 is TGCGCCAGCAGTCCAGGATTGAAACGTGGCGGGAGGGCCGTAAAGACCCAGTACTTC. It encodes CASSPGLKRGGRAVKTQYF.

V is TRBV19 and J is TRBJ1-6; 11 nucleotides line up with TRBD1. V trimming: 6 bases; J trimming: 1 base; junction bases outside the gene matches: 17. CDR1 and CDR2 from the germline V gene are LNHDA and SQIVND (reference sequence). This CDR3 is 21 amino acids long. The CDR3 region is CASSLRVWGQGVRSYNSPLHF. The DNA of the CDR3 is TGTGCCAGTAGCCTTCGAGTGTGGGGACAGGGGGTCCGGTCCTATAATTCACCCCTCCACTTT.

The rearrangement links TRBV18 to TRBJ1-3, with D possibly TRBD1 on 6 matching bases. The CDR3 runs to 19 residues. V was pared by 3 bases and J by 0 bases, with 21 bases between. The germline CDR1 and CDR2 sequences are KGHSH and LQKENI. The CDR3 region is CASSPMAGGKTGSGNTIYF. The DNA of the CDR3 is TGTGCCAGCTCACCCATGGCGGGCGGTAAGACAGGCTCTGGAAACACCATATATTTT.

The J gene is TRBJ1-5, the V gene TRBV7-8; D not certain. The CDR3 covers 15 residues. Per germline, CDR1 SGHVS and CDR2 FQNEAQ. Deletions cut 0 bases from V and 5 bases from J, with 11 bases between. The CDR3 is CASSLAEAGYQPQHF. Here the CDR3 DNA reads TGTGCCAGCAGCTTAGCGGAGGCAGGTTATCAGCCCCAGCATTTT.

For the CDR3, the DNA is TGCGCCAGCAGCCGACTAGCGGGATCAGAATACGAGCAGTACTTC. As protein: CASSRLAGSEYEQYF. V gene TRBV5-1 combines with J gene TRBJ2-7; 11 nucleotides match TRBD2. CDR1 and CDR2 from the germline V gene are SGHRS and YFSETQ. There are 15 residues in the CDR3. Trimming at V came to 4 bases and at J to 4 bases, leaving 7 bases not matched to a gene.

This chain links TRBV9 with TRBJ2-1; maybe TRBD1 (5 bases). The CDR3 length is 14 residues. V shed 0 bases and J shed 7 bases, with 11 bases lying between them. Per the germline V gene, CDR1 is SGDLS and CDR2 is YYNGEE. The CDR3 nucleotides read TGTGCCAGCAGCGTAGCCAGGGAAATTAATGAGCAGTTCTTC. This gives the protein CASSVAREINEQFF.

The V call is TRBV9, the J call TRBJ2-7; 9 bases align to TRBD2. The V gene's germline CDR1 is SGDLS and CDR2 YYNGEE. The CDR3 is 16 amino acids. V was pared by 2 bases and J by 4 bases, with 10 bases of the junction left unmatched. The DNA for the CDR3 is TGTGCCAGCAGCGTCGGAGGGCTAGCGGGAACATACGAGCAGTACTTC. Translating gives CASSVGGLAGTYEQYF.

V and J are TRBV10-3 and TRBJ1-1; 10 nucleotides match TRBD1. Germline V CDR1 and CDR2: ENHRY, SYGVKD. V dropped 4 bases and J dropped 6; count of bases not matched to a gene: 5. The CDR3 length is 14 residues. This chain's CDR3 is CAISVTGGIAEAFF. CDR3 DNA: TGTGCCATCAGTGTGACAGGGGGCATTGCTGAAGCTTTCTTT.

V is TRBV30 and J is TRBJ2-1; 7 bases match TRBD2. The CDR3 is 13 residues long. J gave up 0 bases and V 6 bases, and 2 bases lay outside the gene matches. Germline CDR1 GTSNPN, CDR2 SVGIG (reference sequence). CDR3 amino acids: CACLAVSYNEQFF. In nucleotides, the CDR3 is TGTGCCTGCCTAGCGGTCTCCTACAATGAGCAGTTCTTC.

The CDR3 bases are TGTGCCAGCAGCTCATCCGGGACGGGGGGTCGTGGCTACACCTTC. Translated, it gives CASSSSGTGGRGYTF. The genes are TRBV9 and TRBJ1-2; maybe TRBD1 (5 bases). V was cut by 4 bases and J by 7 bases, with 20 bases left in between. Germline V gene sequence: CDR1 SGDLS, CDR2 YYNGEE. CDR3 length equals 15 residues. Based on the CDR3 plus reference TRBV9 and TRBJ1-2, the full variable domain is DSGVTQTPKHLITATGQRVTLRCSPRSGDLSVYWYQQSLDQGLQFLIQYYNGEERAKGNILERFSAQQFPDLHSELNLSSLELGDSALYFCASSSSGTGGRGYTFGSGTRLTVV.

The gene calls are TRBV10-3 and TRBJ1-5; maybe TRBD1 (5 bases). This CDR3 comprises 13 residues. The germline V gene has CDR1 ENHRY and CDR2 SYGVKD. Trimming left V 7 bases short and J 1 base short, with 8 bases between. The CDR3 spells CAIKGQSNQPQHF. The DNA of the CDR3 is TGTGCCATCAAGGGGCAAAGCAATCAGCCCCAGCATTTT.

The rearrangement links TRBV2 to TRBJ1-1, with 9 bases identical to TRBD1. V was pared by 7 bases and J by 3 bases, with 6 bases of the junction left unmatched. The CDR3 consists of 14 residues. Germline assignment: CDR1 SNHLY and CDR2 FYNNEI. The CDR3: CASMVQGAHTEAFF. CDR3 sequence (DNA): TGTGCCAGCATGGTACAGGGGGCCCACACTGAAGCTTTCTTT.

Here the CDR3 reads CASSESVRLAGVYEQFF. CDR3 DNA: TGCGCCAGCAGTGAGTCGGTTCGACTAGCGGGAGTCTATGAGCAGTTCTTC. This sequence joins TRBV10-1 and TRBJ2-1, with 12 bases aligning to TRBD2. Germline CDR1 WNHNN, CDR2 SYGVQD (reference sequence). V was pared by 0 bases and J by 8 bases, with 8 bases of the junction left unmatched. This CDR3 is 17 amino acids long.

This chain uses TRBV24-1 with TRBJ1-2; D is undetermined. This CDR3 region has 15 residues. V was cut by 8 bases and J by 0 bases, with 15 bases left in between. The germline CDR1 and CDR2 sequences are KGHDR and SFDVKD. The CDR3 nucleotides are TGTGCCACCAAAATCCTGACTGTAGCTAACTATGGCTACACCTTC. This translates into CATKILTVANYGYTF.

The chain recombines TRBV5-1 with TRBJ2-5, with D possibly TRBD1 on 6 matching bases. Looked up from germline, CDR1 is SGHRS and CDR2 is YFSETQ. The CDR3 extends over 16 amino acids. The ends were cut back, 1 base at V and 3 bases at J, with 16 bases in the middle. This CDR3 is CASSLRAQGTEETQYF. The CDR3 DNA reads TGCGCCAGCAGCTTGAGGGCTCAGGGGACGGAAGAGACCCAGTACTTC.